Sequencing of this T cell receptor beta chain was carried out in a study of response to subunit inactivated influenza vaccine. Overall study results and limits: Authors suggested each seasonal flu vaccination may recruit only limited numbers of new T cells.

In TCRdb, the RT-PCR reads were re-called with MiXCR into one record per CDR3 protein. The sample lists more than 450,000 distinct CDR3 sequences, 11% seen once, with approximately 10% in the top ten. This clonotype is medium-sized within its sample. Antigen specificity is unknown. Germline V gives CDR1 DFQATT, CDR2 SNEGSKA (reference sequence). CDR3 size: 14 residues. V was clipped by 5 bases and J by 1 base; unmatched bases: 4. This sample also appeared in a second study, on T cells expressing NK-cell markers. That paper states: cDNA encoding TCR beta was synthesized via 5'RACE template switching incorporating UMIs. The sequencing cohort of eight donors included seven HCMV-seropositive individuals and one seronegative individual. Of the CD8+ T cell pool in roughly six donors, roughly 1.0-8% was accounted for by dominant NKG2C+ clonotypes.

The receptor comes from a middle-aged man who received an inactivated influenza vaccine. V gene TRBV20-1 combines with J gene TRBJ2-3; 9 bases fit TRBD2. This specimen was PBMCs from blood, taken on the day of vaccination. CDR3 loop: CSADVAGGTDTQYF. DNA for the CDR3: TGCAGTGCTGACGTAGCGGGGGGCACAGATACGCAGTATTTT.